Below, one TCR beta chain is given with its context. No antigen is known for it. This sample is part of a study of cytomegalovirus exposure and HLA in healthy donors. As for the study in general: The study's early data release held 75 million to 95 million unique TCRs from HLA-typed donors. Of roughly 400 genotyped donors, more than 65% grouped in the Caucasian-associated ancestry cluster.

This CDR3 region has 15 residues. CDR1 and CDR2 from the germline V gene are LGHNA and YSLEER. V lost 1 base to trimming and J lost 4 bases; unmatched junction nucleotides: 3. The PCR had 60 Vbeta and 13 Jbeta primers. The table came from immunoSEQ multiplex PCR; TCRdb's copy has only in-frame clones and leaves some out. The data contain under 150,000 clones, about 85% of them singletons. Findings of the study overall: Later on, an analysis tied 15,000 to 20,000 TCR beta sequences to HLA alleles at 0.05 false discovery rate.

The J gene is TRBJ1-5, the V gene TRBV4-3, with 8 bases lining up with TRBD1. Material: PBMCs. The receptor was derived from a boy aged 5-17 years in good health and CMV-seronegative. CDR3 bases: TGCGCCAGCAGCCAAGGGACAGGGAAGAATCAGCCCCAGCATTTT. It encodes CASSQGTGKNQPQHF.